This entry lists 28 T cell receptor beta chains sequenced from one sample in a study of cytomegalovirus exposure and HLA in healthy donors. The PCR made use of 60 Vbeta and 13 Jbeta primers. Repertoires were generated with immunoSEQ multiplex PCR, while TCRdb's copy carries only in-frame clones and drops some. The table has some 80,000 clones, about 84% seen once. The sequencing sample was made of PBMCs. The receptors come from a man aged 35 to 55 in good health and CMV-seronegative.

This chain connects TRBV11-2 to TRBJ2-2; TRBD1 matches 8 bases. The germline CDR1 and CDR2 sequences are SGHAT and FQNNGV. The CDR3 runs to 14 residues. Unmatched junction bases numbered 2, after V lost 2 bases and J lost 6 bases. CDR3 region: CASSLQGASGELFF. CDR3 nucleotides: TGTGCCAGCAGCTTACAGGGGGCTTCCGGGGAGCTGTTTTTT.

This clone was recorded only once. This chain joins TRBV2 and TRBJ2-7, with D perhaps TRBD1 (5 bases). Trimming cost V 3 bases and J 4 bases, with 10 bases left between them. The V gene's germline CDR1 is SNHLY and CDR2 FYNNEI. The CDR3 is made up of 13 amino acids. CDR3 nucleotides: TGTGCCAGCAGTGAGTACAGGCGGTACGAGCAGTACTTC. It codes for CASSEYRRYEQYF.

The chain combines TRBV5-6 with TRBJ2-3, with 7 bases fitting TRBD1. In germline, CDR1 is SGHDT, CDR2 YYEEEE. CDR3 length: 13 residues. The ends lost 4 bases at V and 1 base at J; junction bases unmatched: 0. The CDR3 spells CASSGTGTDTQYF. For the CDR3, the DNA is TGTGCCAGCAGCGGGACAGGCACAGATACGCAGTATTTT.

This chain links TRBV4-1 with TRBJ2-5, with D possibly TRBD2 on 6 matching bases. Trimming stripped 5 bases from V and 1 base from J, with 17 bases between. Germline CDR1 MGHRA, CDR2 YSYEKL. CDR3 length: 16 amino acids. The CDR3 DNA follows: TGCGCCAGCAGCAGGATGCCGGGACTTGCCCAAGAGACCCAGTACTTC. This sequence encodes CASSRMPGLAQETQYF.

The genes are TRBV6-5 and TRBJ1-2, with a weak D call TRBD1 (6 bases). Trimming stripped 6 bases from V and 4 bases from J, with 18 bases between. The CDR3 covers 15 residues. The germline V gene has CDR1 MNHEY and CDR2 SVGAGI. The DNA of the CDR3 is TGTGCCAGCAGCCCCACCCTTACAGGGACCTATGGCTACACCTTC. It translates to CASSPTLTGTYGYTF.

This clone was counted only a few times. The chain combines TRBV5-5 with TRBJ2-7, with 10 bases that match TRBD1. The CDR3 is 16 residues long. CDR1 is SGHKS, CDR2 YYEKEE, per germline (reference sequence). V dropped 0 bases and J dropped 8; count of bases not matched to a gene: 11. The CDR3 sequence is CASSLDIGTGVFQQYF. DNA for the CDR3: TGTGCCAGCAGCTTGGACATCGGGACAGGGGTCTTCCAGCAGTACTTC.

This clone was observed a handful of times. The chain combines TRBV7-9 with TRBJ2-7; D gene unclear. V lost 4 bases to trimming and J lost 2 bases, with 9 bases between them. Germline loops: CDR1 SEHNR, CDR2 FQNEAQ (reference sequence). The CDR3 extends over 13 amino acids. CDR3 nucleotide sequence: TGTGCCAGCAGCTCGGGTCGCGCCTACGAGCAGTACTTC. Translated, it gives CASSSGRAYEQYF.

The V and J genes are TRBV11-1 and TRBJ2-7; 9 positions match TRBD1. The V gene end was trimmed by 6 bases and the J gene end by 5 bases; junction bases not matched to a gene: 5. From germline, CDR1 is SGHAT and CDR2 FQDESV (reference sequence). The CDR3 length is 13 residues. The CDR3 here is CASSGQGIHEQYF. CDR3 DNA sequence: TGTGCCAGCAGTGGACAGGGGATCCACGAGCAGTACTTC.

This clone came up a few times. DNA of the CDR3: TGTGCCAGCAGTTTAGGGACAGGGGGACCGATTAAACTGTTTTTT. Its translation: CASSLGTGGPIKLFF. The chain uses TRBV28 and TRBJ1-4; TRBD1 aligns across 11 bases. J lost 11 bases, V lost 2 bases, and 7 bases had no gene match. The CDR3 length is 15 residues. Germline values: CDR1 MDHEN, CDR2 SYDVKM. Full variable domain (remainder filled in from reference TRBV28 and TRBJ1-4): DVKVTQSSRYLVKRTGEKVFLECVQDMDHENMFWYRQDPGLGLRLIYFSYDVKMKEKGDIPEGYSVSREKKERFSLILESASTNQTSMYLCASSLGTGGPIKLFFGSGTQLSVL.

This clone was counted only a few times. The J gene is TRBJ1-2, the V gene TRBV11-2; D is unresolved. This CDR3 region has 13 residues. Trimming left V 1 base short and J 5 bases short, with 8 bases between. Germline V CDR1 and CDR2: SGHAT, FQNNGV. The CDR3 region is CASSLVRSYGYTF. The CDR3 nucleotides are TGTGCCAGCAGCTTAGTACGGAGTTATGGCTACACCTTC.

The rearrangement links TRBV27 to TRBJ1-6; TRBD1 might be the D (5 bases). The germline gives CDR1 MNHEY, CDR2 SMNVEV (reference sequence). The ends were cut back, 2 bases at V and 10 bases at J, with 9 bases in the middle. This CDR3 is built from 13 residues. For the CDR3, the DNA is TGTGCCAGCAGTTTACGACAGCCATCACCCCTCCACTTT. Amino acid sequence: CASSLRQPSPLHF.

The J gene is TRBJ2-7, the V gene TRBV19; the D gene is possibly TRBD2 (5 bases). V gave up 6 bases and J gave up 3 bases, with 18 bases separating them. CDR3 size: 15 residues. Germline-derived CDR1 and CDR2 are LNHDA and SQIVND (reference sequence). The CDR3 bases are TGTGCCAGTAGCCCAACGGACTCAAACCACTACGAGCAGTACTTC. The encoded protein is CASSPTDSNHYEQYF.

This chain links TRBV5-1 with TRBJ1-2, with a possible D match to TRBD1 (6 bases). Germline V gene lookup returns CDR1 SGHRS and CDR2 YFSETQ. Trimming shortened V by 3 bases and J by 4 bases, and 13 bases separated the two germline ends. CDR3 size: 14 residues. CDR3: CASSSGQNLYGYTF. In nucleotides, the CDR3 is TGCGCCAGCAGCTCTGGACAGAACCTCTATGGCTACACCTTC.

This clone was found a few times. The rearrangement uses TRBV6-1 and TRBJ1-2; D not certain. The CDR3 extends over 13 amino acids. Germline CDR1 reads MNHNS; CDR2 reads SASEGT. Trimming cost V 2 bases and J 7 bases, with 11 bases left between them. DNA for the CDR3: TGTGCCAGCAGTGAACCCCCTTACAGTGGCTACACCTTC. Protein sequence: CASSEPPYSGYTF.

The chain has TRBV6-6 and TRBJ1-1; TRBD1 aligns across 8 bases. Germline V gene sequence: CDR1 MNHNY, CDR2 SVGAGI (reference sequence). This CDR3 is 15 amino acids long. The J segment lost 5 bases and the V segment lost 5 bases, leaving 10 bases of the junction unmatched. The chain's CDR3 is CASSAPTGARTEAFF. The CDR3 coding sequence is TGTGCCAGCAGTGCCCCGACAGGGGCGAGGACTGAAGCTTTCTTT.

The chain is built from TRBV6-5 and TRBJ1-4; no firm D call. The ends were cut back, 6 bases at V and 0 bases at J, with 8 bases in the middle. The CDR3 has 14 amino acids. Germline lookup yields CDR1 MNHEY and CDR2 SVGAGI. This chain's CDR3 is CASSRQATNEKLFF. The DNA for the CDR3 is TGTGCCAGCAGCCGACAAGCAACTAATGAAAAACTGTTTTTT.

The chain recombines TRBV4-1 with TRBJ1-5; D is unclear. Germline V gene lookup returns CDR1 MGHRA and CDR2 YSYEKL. CDR3 length equals 14 residues. Trimming took 3 bases from V and 2 from J, leaving 8 bases between them. Written as DNA, the CDR3 is TGCGCCAGCAGCCATATCTTTGGCAATCAGCCCCAGCATTTT. Translated: CASSHIFGNQPQHF.

The rearrangement links TRBV5-1 to TRBJ2-5; 7 bases are a match to TRBD1. Germline values: CDR1 SGHRS, CDR2 YFSETQ. V trimming: 0 bases; J trimming: 3 bases; junction bases outside the gene matches: 5. The CDR3 is 15 amino acids. The CDR3 DNA reads TGCGCCAGCAGCTTGGTTTCAGGGGGAGAAGAGACCCAGTACTTC. Translating gives CASSLVSGGEETQYF.

This rearrangement joins TRBV10-1 to TRBJ2-5, with 8 bases matching TRBD2. Germline V gives CDR1 WNHNN, CDR2 SYGVQD (reference sequence). There are 15 residues in the CDR3. After removal of 0 bases from V and 2 bases from J, the junction contained 2 bases not matched to a gene. CDR3 sequence (DNA): TGCGCCAGCAGTGAGTCGGTAGCGGGGCAAGAGACCCAGTACTTC. Amino acid sequence: CASSESVAGQETQYF.

This chain joins TRBV4-1 and TRBJ2-2, with 8 bases identical to TRBD1. Germline V CDR1 and CDR2: MGHRA, YSYEKL. There are 15 residues in the CDR3. J was trimmed by 4 bases and V by 3 bases; bases with no gene match: 4. The CDR3 sequence is CASSQRGQATGELFF. Written as DNA, the CDR3 is TGCGCCAGCAGCCAGAGGGGACAGGCCACCGGGGAGCTGTTTTTT.

The chain links TRBV5-5 to TRBJ1-1; possible D gene TRBD1, 6 bases. Germline lookup yields CDR1 SGHKS and CDR2 YYEKEE (reference sequence). This CDR3 region has 15 residues. V lost 3 bases and J lost 5, with 17 bases in between. DNA for the CDR3: TGTGCCAGCAGCTATACTAGATACAGGGAAACTGAAGCTTTCTTT. Translating gives CASSYTRYRETEAFF.

This rearrangement joins TRBV10-1 to TRBJ2-5; D perhaps matches TRBD1 (5 bases). Germline values: CDR1 WNHNN, CDR2 SYGVQD (reference sequence). The V end lost 4 bases, the J end lost 3 bases, and 9 bases lay between the germline ends. This CDR3 is 13 amino acids long. The CDR3 DNA reads TGCGCCAGCAGTGGGGGCAGAGAAGAGACCCAGTACTTC. Translating gives CASSGGREETQYF.

J is TRBJ2-5 and V is TRBV9; no firm D call. The germline V gene has CDR1 SGDLS and CDR2 YYNGEE. The CDR3 spans 13 residues. V gave up 4 bases and J gave up 0 bases, with 7 bases separating them. CDR3 DNA sequence: TGTGCCAGCAGCTCCAGGTACCAAGAGACCCAGTACTTC. Amino acids: CASSSRYQETQYF.

The rearrangement joins TRBV11-2 to TRBJ1-1; perhaps TRBD1 as D (5 bases). The germline V gene encodes CDR1 SGHAT and CDR2 FQNNGV. The length of the CDR3 is 14 residues. The V and J ends lost 1 base and 4 bases respectively, with 10 bases between them. The CDR3 spells CASSLGRAFTEAFF. In DNA form, the CDR3 reads TGTGCCAGCAGCTTAGGCAGGGCTTTCACTGAAGCTTTCTTT.

The chain recombines TRBV10-3 with TRBJ1-2, with a tentative D call TRBD1 (5 bases). The CDR3 covers 15 residues. Per the germline V gene, CDR1 is ENHRY and CDR2 is SYGVKD. The V gene lost 10 bases and the J gene lost 4 bases, with 22 bases spanning the gap. CDR3 residues: CATVGSGSPTYGYTF. The DNA for the CDR3 is TGTGCCACAGTAGGATCAGGGTCTCCCACCTATGGCTACACCTTC.

This sequence joins TRBV6-1 and TRBJ2-3; 11 positions match TRBD1. Germline assignment: CDR1 MNHNS and CDR2 SASEGT. V lost 2 bases and J lost 8; bases outside the gene matches: 6. The CDR3 covers 15 residues. The chain's CDR3 is CASSEYGQGAGTQYF. In DNA, the CDR3 is TGTGCCAGCAGTGAATACGGACAGGGGGCAGGTACGCAGTATTTT.

The chain recombines TRBV30 with TRBJ2-7; 10 bases match TRBD2. The CDR3 length is 13 residues. Trimming cost V 8 bases and J 2 bases; bases outside gene matches: 6. Looked up from germline, CDR1 is GTSNPN and CDR2 is SVGIG (reference sequence). CDR3 region: CARGLAGAYEQYF. The CDR3 DNA follows: TGTGCCCGGGGGCTAGCGGGGGCCTACGAGCAGTACTTC.

This chain connects TRBV12-5 to TRBJ1-4; 7 positions agree with TRBD1. The CDR3 sequence is 14 residues long. The germline CDR1 and CDR2 sequences are LGHNT and FRNRAP. The V gene end was trimmed by 3 bases and the J gene end by 7 bases; junction bases not matched to a gene: 5. CDR3 bases: TGTGCTAGTGGTTTCCAGGGGGAGATTGAAAAACTGTTTTTT. This sequence encodes CASGFQGEIEKLFF. Variable domain in full (rest from reference TRBV12-5 and TRBJ1-4): DARVTQTPRHKVTEMGQEVTMRCQPILGHNTVFWYRQTMMQGLELLAYFRNRAPLDDSGMPKDRFSAEMPDATLATLKIQPSEPRDSAVYFCASGFQGEIEKLFFGSGTQLSVL.